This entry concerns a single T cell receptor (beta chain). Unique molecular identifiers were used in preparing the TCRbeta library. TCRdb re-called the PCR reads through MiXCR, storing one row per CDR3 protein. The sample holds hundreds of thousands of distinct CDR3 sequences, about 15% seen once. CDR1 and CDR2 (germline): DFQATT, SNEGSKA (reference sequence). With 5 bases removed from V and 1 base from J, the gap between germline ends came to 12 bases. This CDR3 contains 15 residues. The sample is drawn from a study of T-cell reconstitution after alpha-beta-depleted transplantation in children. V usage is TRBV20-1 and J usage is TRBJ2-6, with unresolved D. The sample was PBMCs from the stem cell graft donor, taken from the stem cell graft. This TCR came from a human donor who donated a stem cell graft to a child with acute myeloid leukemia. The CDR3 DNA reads TGCAGTGCTCACGACTTGCGGTCTGGGGCCAACGTCCTGACTTTC. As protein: CSAHDLRSGANVLTF.